The 21 T cell receptor beta chains reported below all come from one sample, sequenced in a study of blood T cell repertoires in COVID-19 (dated by TCRdb to between 2020 and 2021). The method was the immunoSEQ multiplex PCR assay. This immuneACCESS table, as held by TCRdb, lists in-frame sequences with V and J called but not all clones. Of the missing ones, under half trace to an unresolved V gene in checked studies; the others have no known cause. This sample holds some 55,000 clones; around four fifths were observed only once. 1.5% to 2% of the sample is in the top ten clones. The source material was peripheral blood. All receptors come from an older woman with acute or convalescent COVID-19.

The V call is TRBV19, the J call TRBJ1-4; D is possibly TRBD1 (6 bases). The CDR3 has 15 amino acids. V was pared by 5 bases and J by 4 bases, with 14 bases between. Germline lookup yields CDR1 LNHDA and CDR2 SQIVND (reference sequence). CDR3 nucleotide sequence: TGTGCCAGTAGTGAAGACAGGCTCGGTAATGAAAAACTGTTTTTT. It is translated as CASSEDRLGNEKLFF.

This clone was found a few times. The chain recombines TRBV9 with TRBJ1-1, with TRBD1 as a possible D gene (5 bases). The germline V gene encodes CDR1 SGDLS and CDR2 YYNGEE. The CDR3 length is 16 residues. Trimming stripped 0 bases from V and 3 bases from J, with 15 bases between. CDR3 DNA: TGTGCCAGCAGCGTAGGACGGGGGTGGGAGGACACTGAAGCTTTCTTT. Translating it yields CASSVGRGWEDTEAFF.

This chain's CDR3 is CAWVRFVGSEAFF. As DNA, the CDR3 is TGTGCCTGGGTGAGGTTCGTCGGCAGCGAAGCTTTCTTT. V gene TRBV30 combines with J gene TRBJ1-1, with unresolved D. V was cut by 5 bases and J by 8 bases, with 18 bases left in between. CDR1 and CDR2 (germline): GTSNPN, SVGIG (reference sequence). The CDR3 is made up of 13 amino acids.

This chain's CDR3 is CASRQASSYNSPLHF. The CDR3 nucleotides read TGTGCCAGCCGACAGGCGAGCTCCTATAATTCACCCCTCCACTTT. The chain joins TRBV2 to TRBJ1-6; TRBD1 might be the D (6 bases). Germline V CDR1 and CDR2: SNHLY, FYNNEI. With 8 bases removed from V and 0 bases from J, the gap between germline ends came to 11 bases. The CDR3 totals 15 residues.

The chain recombines TRBV13 with TRBJ1-2; tentatively, D is TRBD1 (6 bases). Trimming took 2 bases from V and 0 from J, leaving 22 bases between them. This CDR3 spans 19 amino acids. Germline CDR1 PRHDT, CDR2 FYEKMQ (reference sequence). Here the CDR3 reads CASSLFLTAGQKANYGYTF. The CDR3 region has the DNA TGTGCCAGCAGCTTATTCCTCACGGCAGGACAGAAAGCTAACTATGGCTACACCTTC.

The chain employs TRBV6-5 and TRBJ1-1; D is unresolved. CDR3 length: 15 amino acids. V was clipped by 2 bases and J by 11 bases, with 21 bases between them. From germline, CDR1 is MNHEY and CDR2 SVGAGI. CDR3 amino acids: CASSYGRNEKGKAFF. As DNA, the CDR3 is TGTGCCAGCAGTTACGGGAGAAATGAGAAAGGGAAGGCTTTCTTT.

This chain links TRBV5-5 with TRBJ1-6, with no clear D. Trimming shortened V by 4 bases and J by 2 bases, and 16 bases separated the two germline ends. The CDR3 contains 17 residues. Germline V lookup: CDR1 SGHKS, CDR2 YYEKEE (reference sequence). The CDR3 spells CASSPLGEYAYNSPLHF. The CDR3 nucleotides read TGTGCCAGCAGCCCTCTCGGGGAGTACGCCTATAATTCACCCCTCCACTTT. The variable domain in full, completed from reference TRBV5-5 and TRBJ1-6, reads DAGVTQSPTHLIKTRGQQVTLRCSPISGHKSVSWYQQVLGQGPQFIFQYYEKEERGRGNFPDRFSARQFPNYSSELNVNALLLGDSALYLCASSPLGEYAYNSPLHFGNGTRLTVT.

V and J are TRBV7-2 and TRBJ2-3; D is unresolved. The CDR3 sequence is 12 residues long. V was pared by 3 bases and J by 6 bases, with 7 bases between. CDR1 and CDR2 (germline): SGHTA, FQGNSA. DNA of the CDR3: TGTGCCAGCAGCTTGTCTAGGGATACGCAGTATTTT. Protein: CASSLSRDTQYF.

The chain uses TRBV18 and TRBJ2-1; no definite D call. The CDR3 spans 17 residues. The ends were cut back, 4 bases at V and 4 bases at J, with 20 bases in the middle. Germline V lookup: CDR1 KGHSH, CDR2 LQKENI. This CDR3 is CASSRYSPPKIYNEQFF. For the CDR3, the DNA is TGTGCCAGCTCACGTTACAGCCCCCCCAAGATTTACAATGAGCAGTTCTTC.

The J gene is TRBJ2-2, the V gene TRBV5-7; D is possibly TRBD1 (6 bases). TRBV5-7 is known as an ORF, though its function is uncertain. This CDR3 comprises 15 residues. V lost 7 bases to trimming and J lost 6 bases, with 19 bases between them. Here the CDR3 reads CASRSGVTGPGELFF. The DNA of the CDR3 is TGTGCCAGCCGCTCTGGGGTAACAGGGCCCGGGGAGCTGTTTTTT.

This CDR3 reads CAWRDRGPSAYNSPLHF. CDR3 in DNA: TGTGCCTGGCGGGACAGGGGCCCGTCGGCCTATAATTCACCCCTCCACTTT. This rearrangement joins TRBV30 to TRBJ1-6, with TRBD1 matching over 10 bases. Germline loops: CDR1 GTSNPN, CDR2 SVGIG (reference sequence). The ends lost 5 bases at V and 2 bases at J; junction bases unmatched: 9. This CDR3 is 17 amino acids long.

The chain uses TRBV9 and TRBJ1-2, with D tentatively TRBD1 (6 bases). V was pared by 4 bases and J by 8 bases, with 21 bases between. Germline V gene sequence: CDR1 SGDLS, CDR2 YYNGEE. CDR3 length: 15 residues. The DNA for the CDR3 is TGTGCCAGCAGCCAACACGATACAGGGTTGGGCGGCTACACCTTC. It translates to CASSQHDTGLGGYTF. Full variable domain (remainder filled in from reference TRBV9 and TRBJ1-2): DSGVTQTPKHLITATGQRVTLRCSPRSGDLSVYWYQQSLDQGLQFLIQYYNGEERAKGNILERFSAQQFPDLHSELNLSSLELGDSALYFCASSQHDTGLGGYTFGSGTRLTVV.

The rearrangement links TRBV28 to TRBJ1-5; D is unresolved. Deletions cut 6 bases from V and 13 bases from J, with 13 bases between. Germline-derived CDR1 and CDR2 are MDHEN and SYDVKM. The CDR3 is 11 amino acids. Here the CDR3 reads CASRSTISQHF. The DNA of the CDR3 is TGTGCCAGCAGGTCCACAATCTCTCAGCATTTT.

This clone was detected only a few times. The V and J genes are TRBV28 and TRBJ1-3; D is unclear. Trimming took 4 bases from V and 0 from J, leaving 10 bases between them. The CDR3 has 15 residues. Germline V lookup: CDR1 MDHEN, CDR2 SYDVKM. CDR3 in amino acids: CASSSGWSSGNTIYF. CDR3 sequence (DNA): TGTGCCAGCAGTTCCGGCTGGAGCTCTGGAAACACCATATATTTT.

The V gene is TRBV19, the J gene TRBJ2-3, with D possibly TRBD2 on 6 matching bases. The CDR3 sequence is 14 residues long. V was trimmed by 7 bases and J by 0 bases, leaving 11 bases between them. Per germline, CDR1 LNHDA and CDR2 SQIVND (reference sequence). CDR3 sequence (DNA): TGTGCCAGTACGAGGAGGGGTAGCACAGATACGCAGTATTTT. Translation: CASTRRGSTDTQYF.

The chain has TRBV25-1 and TRBJ1-1; the D is unclear. V shed 2 bases and J shed 1 base, with 5 bases lying between them. This CDR3 contains 13 residues. From germline, CDR1 is MGHDK and CDR2 SYGVNS. The CDR3 spells CASSEPRNTEAFF. CDR3 nucleotide sequence: TGTGCCAGCAGTGAACCCAGGAACACTGAAGCTTTCTTT. The whole variable domain, remainder taken from reference TRBV25-1 and TRBJ1-1, is EADIYQTPRYLVIGTGKKITLECSQTMGHDKMYWYQQDPGMELHLIHYSYGVNSTEKGDLSSESTVSRIRTEHFPLTLESARPSHTSQYLCASSEPRNTEAFFGQGTRLTVV.

This chain connects TRBV27 to TRBJ1-2; 8 positions agree with TRBD1. With 4 bases clipped from V and 6 bases from J, the junction kept 4 bases outside the gene matches. This CDR3 contains 13 residues. Looked up from germline, CDR1 is MNHEY and CDR2 is SMNVEV (reference sequence). CDR3 region: CASSWTGLDGYTF. Here the CDR3 DNA reads TGTGCCAGCAGTTGGACAGGGCTGGATGGCTACACCTTC.

A note on this clone: The junction and the germline gene differ at one end; a read error may be behind it. V gene TRBV7-9 combines with J gene TRBJ2-3; possible D gene TRBD2, 6 bases. The germline CDR1 and CDR2 sequences are SEHNR and FQNEAQ (reference sequence). CDR3 length: 14 residues. The CDR3 sequence: CASTYGTEAAGNKF. The DNA of the CDR3 is TGTGCCAGCACCTATGGGACGGAGGCGGCGGGGAATAAATTT.

This clone was seen just once. The CDR3 bases are TGTGCCAGCAGCCTTGGGACAGGGGGCTCTGAGCAGTTCTTC. Encoded protein: CASSLGTGGSEQFF. This chain joins TRBV13 and TRBJ2-1, with 12 bases matching TRBD1. Germline CDR1 is PRHDT and CDR2 is FYEKMQ (reference sequence). V was pared by 5 bases and J by 9 bases, with 5 bases of the junction left unmatched. The CDR3 totals 14 residues.

This CDR3 reads CASSLIQGNYGYTF. CDR3 nucleotides: TGCGCCAGCAGCTTGATACAGGGTAACTATGGCTACACCTTC. The V gene is TRBV5-1, the J gene TRBJ1-2; weak D call: TRBD1 (6 bases). CDR3 length: 14 amino acids. Between the trimmed V and J ends, which lost 1 base and 1 base, there was a span of 8 bases. CDR1 SGHRS and CDR2 YFSETQ come from the germline V gene.

This clone was observed a handful of times. This chain joins TRBV6-1 and TRBJ1-5, with D maybe TRBD1 (6 bases). The CDR3 covers 18 residues. V was trimmed by 3 bases and J by 2 bases, leaving 20 bases between them. Germline CDR1 reads MNHNS; CDR2 reads SASEGT. As DNA, the CDR3 is TGTGCCAGCAGTGATTTGGGCAGGGGCCTATCGGGCAATCAGCCCCAGCATTTT. Amino acids: CASSDLGRGLSGNQPQHF.